In this sample, the clone carrying this T cell receptor beta chain turned up a few times. Antigen: not known. Other DNA sequences from this sample encode an identical CDR3 as well. Trimming cost V 4 bases and J 5 bases; bases outside gene matches: 4. Germline V gene lookup returns CDR1 SGHRS and CDR2 YFSETQ. This CDR3 is built from 14 residues. The sample is drawn from a study of memory CD4+ T cells and cytomegalovirus serostatus. Study context: Healthy Belgian adult donors included about nine CMV-positive and some 25 CMV-negative people.

The sort gate was single viable CD3+CD4+CD8-CD45RO+ cells for memory CD4+ T cells. Libraries were prepared by immunoSEQ multiplex PCR; TCRdb keeps only in-frame clonotypes and omits some of them. The sample lists fewer than 35,000 clones, around 72% seen once, with under 0.85% in the top ten. Study conclusions and caveats: The CMV-associated TCR signature appears largely within the CD4+ memory repertoire.

The rearrangement links TRBV5-1 to TRBJ1-4, with TRBD1 matching 8 bases. The specimen was memory CD4+ T cells from blood. The sequence came from an adult in good health and CMV-seronegative. The CDR3 spells CASSTGQGNEKLFF. CDR3 nucleotides: TGCGCCAGCAGCACCGGACAGGGAAATGAAAAACTGTTTTTT.